The following is a T cell receptor beta chain sequence with its context. Its antigen is undetermined. The data belong to a study of CD8 T cells in ankylosing spondylitis. Broader study findings: Within ankylosing spondylitis blood, a TCR beta motif made up of roughly eight highly homologous variants appeared to be characteristic.

TCRdb reprocessed the 5' RACE reads with MiXCR, giving one entry per CDR3 protein. The sample consists of 670,000 or so distinct CDR3 sequences, 19% of them appearing once. Specimen: blood, either unsorted or a sorted T cell fraction (not recorded which). This TCR derives from a male donor with ankylosing spondylitis.

CDR3 loop: CASSSTSLGANYGYTF. CDR3 bases: TGTGCCAGCAGTTCGACCTCCCTGGGAGCTAACTATGGCTACACCTTC. The V and J genes are TRBV12-3 or TRBV12-4 and TRBJ1-2; D gene unclear. Trimming took 4 bases from V and 0 from J, leaving 15 bases between them. The CDR3 covers 16 residues.